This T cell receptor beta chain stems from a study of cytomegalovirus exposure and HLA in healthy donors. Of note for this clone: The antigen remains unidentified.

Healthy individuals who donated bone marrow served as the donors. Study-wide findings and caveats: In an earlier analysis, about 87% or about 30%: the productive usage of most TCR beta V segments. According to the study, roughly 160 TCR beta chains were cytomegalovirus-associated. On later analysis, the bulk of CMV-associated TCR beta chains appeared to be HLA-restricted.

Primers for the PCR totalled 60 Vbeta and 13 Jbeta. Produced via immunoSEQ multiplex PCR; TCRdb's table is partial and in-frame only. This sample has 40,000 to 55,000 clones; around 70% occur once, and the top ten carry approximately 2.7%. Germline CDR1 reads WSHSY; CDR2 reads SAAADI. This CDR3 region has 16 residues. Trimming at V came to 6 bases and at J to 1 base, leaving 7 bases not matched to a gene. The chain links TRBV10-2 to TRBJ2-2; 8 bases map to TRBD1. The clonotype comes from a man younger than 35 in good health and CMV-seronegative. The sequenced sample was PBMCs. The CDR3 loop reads CASSALDRGNTGELFF. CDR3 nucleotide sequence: TGCGCCAGCAGCGCTCTTGACAGGGGGAACACCGGGGAGCTGTTTTTT.